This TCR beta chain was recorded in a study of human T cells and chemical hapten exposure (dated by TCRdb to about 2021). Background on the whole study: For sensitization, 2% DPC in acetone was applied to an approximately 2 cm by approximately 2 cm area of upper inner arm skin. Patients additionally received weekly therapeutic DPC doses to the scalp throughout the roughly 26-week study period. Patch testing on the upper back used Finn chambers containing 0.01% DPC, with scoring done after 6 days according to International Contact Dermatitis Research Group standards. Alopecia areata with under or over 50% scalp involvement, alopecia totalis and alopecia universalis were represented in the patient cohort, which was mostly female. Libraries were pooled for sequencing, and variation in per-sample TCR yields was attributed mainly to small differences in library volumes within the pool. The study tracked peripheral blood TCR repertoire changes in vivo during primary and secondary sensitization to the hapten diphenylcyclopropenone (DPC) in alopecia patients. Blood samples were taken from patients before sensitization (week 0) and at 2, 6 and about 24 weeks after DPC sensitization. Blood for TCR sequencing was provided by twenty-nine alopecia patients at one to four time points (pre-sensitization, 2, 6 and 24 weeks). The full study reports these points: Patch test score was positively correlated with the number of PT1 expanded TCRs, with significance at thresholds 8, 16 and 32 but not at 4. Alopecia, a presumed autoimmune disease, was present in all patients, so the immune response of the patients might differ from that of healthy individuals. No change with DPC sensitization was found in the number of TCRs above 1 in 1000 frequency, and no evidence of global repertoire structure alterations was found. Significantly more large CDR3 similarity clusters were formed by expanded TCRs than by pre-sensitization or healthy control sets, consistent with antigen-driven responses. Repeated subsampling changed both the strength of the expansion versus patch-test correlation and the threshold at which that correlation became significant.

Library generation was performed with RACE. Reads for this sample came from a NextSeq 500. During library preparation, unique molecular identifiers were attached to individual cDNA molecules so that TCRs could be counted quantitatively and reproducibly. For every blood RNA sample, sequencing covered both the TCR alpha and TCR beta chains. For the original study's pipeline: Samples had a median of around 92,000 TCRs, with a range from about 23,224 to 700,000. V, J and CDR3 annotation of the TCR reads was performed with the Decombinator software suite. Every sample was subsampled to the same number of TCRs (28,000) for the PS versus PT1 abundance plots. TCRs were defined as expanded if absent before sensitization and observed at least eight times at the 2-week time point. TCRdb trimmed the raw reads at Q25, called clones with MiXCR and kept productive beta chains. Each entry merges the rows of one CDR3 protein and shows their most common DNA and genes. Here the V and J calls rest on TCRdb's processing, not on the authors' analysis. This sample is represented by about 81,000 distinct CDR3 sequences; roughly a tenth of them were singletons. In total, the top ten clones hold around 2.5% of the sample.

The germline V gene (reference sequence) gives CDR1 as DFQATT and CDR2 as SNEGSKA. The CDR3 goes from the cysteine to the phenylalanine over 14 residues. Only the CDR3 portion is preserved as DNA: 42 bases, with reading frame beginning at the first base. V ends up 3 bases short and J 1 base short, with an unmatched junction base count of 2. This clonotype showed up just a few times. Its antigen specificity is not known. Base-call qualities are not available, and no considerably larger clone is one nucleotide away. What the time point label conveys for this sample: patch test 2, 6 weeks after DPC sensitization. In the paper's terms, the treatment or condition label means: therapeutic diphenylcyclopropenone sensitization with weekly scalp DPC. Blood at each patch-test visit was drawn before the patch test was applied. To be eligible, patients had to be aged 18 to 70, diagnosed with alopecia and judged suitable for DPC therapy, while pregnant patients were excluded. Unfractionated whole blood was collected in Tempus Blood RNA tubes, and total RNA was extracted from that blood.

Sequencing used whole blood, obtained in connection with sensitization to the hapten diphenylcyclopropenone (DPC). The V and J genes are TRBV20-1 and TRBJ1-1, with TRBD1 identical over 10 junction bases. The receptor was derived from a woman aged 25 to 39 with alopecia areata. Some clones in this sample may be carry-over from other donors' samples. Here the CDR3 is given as CSARRQGANTEAFF. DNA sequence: TGCAGTGCTAGGAGACAGGGGGCGAACACTGAAGCTTTCTTT.